Each of the 19 T cell receptor beta chains below was sequenced from the same sample in a study of neurological immune-mediated disorders. Described time point: longitudinal time-point 1 (baseline). In TCRdb, the 5' RACE reads were re-called with MiXCR into one record per CDR3 protein. The repertoire holds around 76,000 distinct CDR3 sequences, with roughly 10% as singletons. Sequencing was carried out using PBMCs. These receptors all come from a man aged 25 to 40 in good health.

This chain uses TRBV6-5 with TRBJ2-1; 8 nucleotides align to TRBD2. V dropped 4 bases and J dropped 0; count of bases not matched to a gene: 8. The germline V gene has CDR1 MNHEY and CDR2 SVGAGI. The CDR3 has 17 residues. The CDR3 DNA is TGTGCCAGCAGTTTAATTTGGAGCGGGAGCTCCTACAATGAGCAGTTCTTC. This encodes CASSLIWSGSSYNEQFF.

Comments on this clonotype: This is likely a read error, given that the CDR3 carries no conserved phenylalanine or tryptophan at its end. This sequence joins TRBV12-3 or TRBV12-4 and TRBJ2-7; 10 nucleotides match TRBD1. The V and J ends lost 5 bases and 6 bases, in that order; junction bases with no gene match: 7. The CDR3 has 14 amino acids. The CDR3 region is CASSHGTGVGEQYL. CDR3 nucleotides: TGTGCCAGCAGTCACGGGACAGGGGTTGGCGAGCAGTACTTA.

This clonotype was detected only a few times. CDR3 loop: CASSHGGENQPQHF. The CDR3, as DNA: TGTGCCAGCAGCCACGGAGGGGAGAATCAGCCCCAGCATTTT. This chain joins TRBV3-1 and TRBJ1-5; TRBD1 is a possible D gene (5 bases). CDR1 and CDR2 (germline): LGHDT, YNNKEL (reference sequence). V was trimmed by 3 bases and J by 4 bases, leaving 10 bases between them. The CDR3 length is 14 residues.

This clonotype was counted at least ten times. The chain joins TRBV7-2 to TRBJ2-6; tentative D call: TRBD2 (7 bases). Germline V gene sequence: CDR1 SGHTA, CDR2 FQGNSA. The CDR3 sequence is 19 residues long. The ends were cut back, 0 bases at V and 1 base at J, with 16 bases in the middle. CDR3 sequence: CASSLAPLGGQSGANVLTF. CDR3 nucleotide sequence: TGTGCCAGCAGCTTAGCACCCTTGGGGGGGCAGTCTGGGGCCAACGTCCTGACTTTC. Together with reference TRBV7-2 and TRBJ2-6, the CDR3 gives the full variable domain: GAGVSQSPSNKVTEKGKDVELRCDPISGHTALYWYRQSLGQGLEFLIYFQGNSAPDKSGLPSDRFSAERTGGSVSTLTIQRTQQEDSAVYLCASSLAPLGGQSGANVLTFGAGSRLTVL.

This clonotype has a count of ten or more. The chain uses TRBV5-1 and TRBJ2-5, with 8 bases identical to TRBD2. J lost 2 bases, V lost 0 bases, and 3 bases had no gene match. The CDR3 contains 15 residues. Germline loops: CDR1 SGHRS, CDR2 YFSETQ. The CDR3 protein is CASSLAAGEQETQYF. The CDR3 coding sequence is TGCGCCAGCAGCTTGGCAGCGGGAGAGCAAGAGACCCAGTACTTC. The full variable domain, rest sourced from reference TRBV5-1 and TRBJ2-5, is KAGVTQTPRYLIKTRGQQVTLSCSPISGHRSVSWYQQTPGQGLQFLFEYFSETQRNKGNFPGRFSGRQFSNSRSEMNVSTLELGDSALYLCASSLAAGEQETQYFGPGTRLLVL.

Details on this clonotype: A much larger clone differs from this one at a single base, so this may be a read error. The V call is TRBV18, the J call TRBJ2-7; TRBD1 matches 10 bases. CDR1 is KGHSH and CDR2 is LQKENI in the germline V gene. CDR3 length: 14 amino acids. The CDR3: CSSTRQGAINEQYF. Written as DNA, the CDR3 is TGTTCCAGCACCCGACAGGGGGCAATAAACGAGCAGTACTTC. The full variable domain, rest sourced from reference TRBV18 and TRBJ2-7, is NAGVMQNPRHLVRRRGQEARLRCSPMKGHSHVYWYRQLPEEGLKFMVYLQKENIIDESGMPKERFSAEFPKEGPSILRIQQVVRGDSAAYFCSSTRQGAINEQYFGPGTRLTVT.

This clonotype was observed at least ten times. The chain combines TRBV29-1 with TRBJ2-2; 9 bases are shared with TRBD1. The germline gives CDR1 SQVTM, CDR2 ANQGSEA. The CDR3 spans 14 residues. Trimming took 1 base from V and 5 from J; bases not matched to a gene: 2. The CDR3 loop reads CSVEGTGVTGELFF. The DNA for the CDR3 is TGCAGCGTTGAAGGGACAGGGGTAACCGGGGAGCTGTTTTTT.

The count of this clonotype is one. This may be a read error, as it is one base from a much larger clone. The chain is built from TRBV11-2 and TRBJ2-3; D gene uncertain. The CDR3 sequence is 13 residues long. Per germline, CDR1 SGHAT and CDR2 FQNNGV. Trimming cost V 6 bases and J 0 bases, with 7 bases left between them. CDR3 protein: CASRTVSTDTQYF. The CDR3 DNA reads TGTGCCAGCAGAACAGTCAGCACAGATACGCAGTATTTT.

This clonotype was counted many times. The chain carries TRBV29-1 and TRBJ2-2, with D uncertain. The length of the CDR3 is 15 residues. V lost 3 bases to trimming and J lost 1 base, with 12 bases between them. The germline V gene encodes CDR1 SQVTM and CDR2 ANQGSEA. For the CDR3, the DNA is TGCAGCGTTGAGTCCCTACCTGAGAACACCGGGGAGCTGTTTTTT. Protein sequence: CSVESLPENTGELFF.

This clonotype appeared many times. This sequence joins TRBV28 and TRBJ1-2; D gene unclear. The germline CDR1 and CDR2 sequences are MDHEN and SYDVKM. V was clipped by 2 bases and J by 3 bases, with 10 bases between them. This CDR3 comprises 14 residues. The CDR3: CASSLDRVDYGYTF. In nucleotides, the CDR3 is TGTGCCAGCAGTTTAGATAGGGTTGACTATGGCTACACCTTC.

This clonotype was counted at least ten times. The chain joins TRBV6-6 to TRBJ1-5; D gene ambiguous. Germline assignment: CDR1 MNHNY and CDR2 SVGAGI (reference sequence). This CDR3 spans 14 amino acids. The V gene lost 7 bases and the J gene lost 0 bases, with 10 bases spanning the gap. CDR3 bases: TGTGCCAGCACCAAGTCCGTTAGCAATCAGCCCCAGCATTTT. Protein: CASTKSVSNQPQHF.

This clonotype was found many times. This sequence joins TRBV5-1 and TRBJ2-7, with 7 bases matching TRBD2. The CDR3 loop spans 12 amino acids. Per germline, CDR1 SGHRS and CDR2 YFSETQ. Trimming took 2 bases from V and 6 from J; bases not matched to a gene: 2. The CDR3 protein is CASSFWGGEQYF. The CDR3 DNA sequence: TGCGCCAGCAGCTTTTGGGGGGGCGAGCAGTACTTC.

The chain carries TRBV7-2 and TRBJ2-2; D unresolved. Germline CDR1 reads SGHTA; CDR2 reads FQGNSA. The ends were cut back, 4 bases at V and 5 bases at J, with 8 bases in the middle. The CDR3 loop spans 13 amino acids. CDR3 coding DNA: TGTGCCAGCAGCTCCGATTATACCGGGGAGCTGTTTTTT. Amino acids: CASSSDYTGELFF.

This clonotype was seen ten or more times. The rearrangement uses TRBV28 and TRBJ1-1, with 9 nucleotides matching TRBD1. Trimming took 4 bases from V and 5 from J; bases not matched to a gene: 5. This CDR3 contains 14 residues. Germline V CDR1 and CDR2: MDHEN, SYDVKM. The CDR3 DNA reads TGTGCCAGCAGTTCGGGACAGGGTAAAACTGAAGCTTTCTTT. Amino acids: CASSSGQGKTEAFF.

This clonotype appeared many times. The V and J genes are TRBV20-1 and TRBJ2-5; 8 bases fit TRBD2. CDR3 size: 12 residues. Per the germline V gene, CDR1 is DFQATT and CDR2 is SNEGSKA (reference sequence). J lost 5 bases, V lost 5 bases, and 4 bases had no gene match. As DNA, the CDR3 is TGCAGTGCTCGCGGGGGGTCGGAGACCCAGTACTTC. It codes for CSARGGSETQYF.

The sample holds many counts of this clonotype. The gene calls are TRBV10-3 and TRBJ2-1, with a possible D match to TRBD2 (5 bases). This CDR3 comprises 16 residues. The V and J ends lost 3 bases and 0 bases respectively, with 12 bases between them. Germline loops: CDR1 ENHRY, CDR2 SYGVKD. CDR3 loop: CAISDVLGGSYNEQFF. CDR3 sequence (DNA): TGTGCCATCAGTGACGTATTAGGAGGCTCCTACAATGAGCAGTTCTTC.

This clonotype was seen only a few times. This chain uses TRBV12-3 or TRBV12-4 with TRBJ2-7; 10 bases line up with TRBD2. Trimming at V came to 3 bases and at J to 3 bases, leaving 2 bases not matched to a gene. This CDR3 is built from 14 residues. CDR3 nucleotide sequence: TGTGCCAGCAGTTTTAGCGGGAGGCTCTACGAGCAGTACTTC. It yields the protein CASSFSGRLYEQYF.

This clonotype occurred many times. The rearrangement links TRBV29-1 to TRBJ2-1, with 14 bases that match TRBD2. This CDR3 has 13 residues. The germline CDR1 and CDR2 sequences are SQVTM and ANQGSEA. V shed 7 bases and J 7 bases; nucleotides not matched to a gene: 3. CDR3 nucleotide sequence: TGCAGCGCGGGACTAGCGGGAGTTAATGAGCAGTTCTTC. Translated: CSAGLAGVNEQFF.

The sample holds a few counts of this clonotype. The rearrangement links TRBV6-5 to TRBJ2-2, with TRBD1 matching over 7 bases. The CDR3 runs 14 residues. The ends lost 7 bases at V and 5 bases at J; junction bases unmatched: 7. In germline, CDR1 is MNHEY, CDR2 SVGAGI. The CDR3 spells CASTRQGGTGELFF. Written as DNA, the CDR3 is TGTGCCAGCACTAGACAGGGTGGGACCGGGGAGCTGTTTTTT.